This T cell receptor beta chain appears in the sequencing data of a study of T-cell memory formation after mild COVID-19. CDR3 length: 18 amino acids. Germline CDR1 SGHRS, CDR2 YFSETQ. J gave up 0 bases and V 4 bases, and 7 bases lay outside the gene matches. The study's findings and limits: Pre-infection memory harbored some responding clones, suggesting cross-reactive memory joined. Contracting clones localized mainly to CM and EM when CD4+ and mainly to EMRA when CD8+.

This clonotype has just a few counts. The antigen is not known. Researchers used 5'RACE with constant-segment primers to make TCR alpha and TCR beta cDNA libraries that carry sample barcodes and UMIs. TCRdb independently ran MiXCR on the 5' RACE reads; one entry per CDR3 protein. Of 400,000 to 500,000 distinct CDR3 sequences detected, 15% to 20% appear once; the ten largest clones hold 8.4%. Sequences were obtained from PBMCs or a T cell subset sorted from them (not recorded which). V usage is TRBV5-1 and J usage is TRBJ2-1, with 13 bases identical to TRBD2. This receptor was taken from an adult woman who had mild COVID-19 (a few samples of this study predate the infection). Cell type and time point are not known. Here the CDR3 reads CASSAGLAGDSSYNEQFF. Here the CDR3 DNA reads TGCGCCAGCAGCGCCGGACTAGCGGGGGACAGCTCCTACAATGAGCAGTTCTTC.